Given below is one T cell receptor (beta chain) in context. Antigen: not known. The source of the sample is a study of shared clonotypes between healthy human individuals. Study results and caveats: Generation of non-shared clonotypes was less probable than generation of clonotypes shared by all four donors.

TCRdb keeps only in-frame clones here, not all; method: immunoSEQ multiplex PCR. The table has about 2,100,000 clones, 85% to 95% seen once. Only CD45RO-negative cells positively selected for CCR7 counted as naive CD8 cells, so terminally differentiated effector memory CD45RA+ cells were excluded. Germline CDR1 and CDR2: KGHSH and LQKENI. Trimming pared 2 bases from V and 3 bases from J, leaving 18 bases between. The CDR3 runs to 17 residues. V gene TRBV18 combines with J gene TRBJ2-3, with D perhaps TRBD1 (6 bases). Material: naive CD8+ T cells from PBMCs. The TCR comes from a man between 18 and 35 years old in good health. Some clones in this sample may be carry-over from other donors' samples. The CDR3 region has the DNA TGTGCCAGCTCACCATTTCCGACAGGATTCGCAACAGATACGCAGTATTTT. Translating gives CASSPFPTGFATDTQYF.